These T cell receptor beta chains were read from a single sample in a study of shared clonotypes between healthy human individuals. TCRdb's table, derived via immunoSEQ multiplex PCR, lists solely in-frame clones and lacks some. The sample yields about 2.4 million clones, approximately 93% seen once. The specimen sequenced was naive CD4+ T cells from PBMCs. These receptor sequences come from a young man in good health. Some clones in this sample may be carry-over from other donors' samples. Each CDR3 is given with its conserved first and last residue. The D gene is left open where the match is weak. A row's size may be missing; if present it is once, few, many or a size class.

>TRBD2|TRBV18|.|TRBJ2-1
CASSPIAGRNEQFF
TGTGCCAGCTCACCAATAGCGGGACGGAATGAGCAGTTCTTC
>.|TRBV30|.|TRBJ2-2
CAVRASSPRGWGLSNTGELFF
TGTGCTGTTAGAGCAAGCTCCCCAAGGGGTTGGGGCCTTTCGAACACCGGGGAGCTGTTTTTT
>TRBD1|TRBV7-2|.|TRBJ2-1
CASSLGTPQGSSEQFF
TGTGCCAGCAGCTTAGGAACTCCACAGGGGTCCAGTGAGCAGTTCTTC
>TRBD2|TRBV11-2|.|TRBJ2-1
CASSIPVAGAIDEQFF
TGTGCCAGCAGCATACCCGTAGCGGGAGCTATCGATGAGCAGTTCTTC
>TRBD1|TRBV19|.|TRBJ2-7
CASSTDRELYEQYF
TGTGCCAGTAGTACAGACAGGGAGTTGTACGAGCAGTACTTC
>.|TRBV7-2|.|TRBJ1-1
CASSLAISGYAGDNTEAFF
TGTGCCAGCAGCTTAGCGATATCGGGGTATGCGGGGGATAACACTGAAGCTTTCTTT
>TRBD1|TRBV10-3|.|TRBJ1-3
CAISPDRGRNTIYF
TGTGCCATCAGCCCAGACAGGGGGAGAAACACCATATATTTT
>.|TRBV7-2|.|TRBJ2-5
CASSQGQQETQYF
TGTGCCAGCAGCCAAGGACAGCAAGAGACCCAGTACTTC
>TRBD2|TRBV7-3|.|TRBJ2-1
CASSILAGGGVNEQFF
TGTGCCAGCAGCATCCTAGCGGGAGGAGGAGTCAATGAGCAGTTCTTC
>.|TRBV12-5|.|TRBJ1-2
CASSAANYYGYTF
TGTGCTAGTTCCGCCGCTAATTACTATGGCTACACCTTC
>.|TRBV7-2|.|TRBJ1-5
CASSIHTGISNQPQHF
TGTGCCAGCAGCATCCACACCGGGATTAGCAATCAGCCCCAGCATTTT
>.|TRBV6-1|.|TRBJ2-1
CASRSGSSSYNEQFF
TGTGCCAGCAGGTCCGGGTCCAGCTCCTACAATGAGCAGTTCTTC
>TRBD1|TRBV11-2|.|TRBJ2-7
CASSRRQGAYEQYF
TGTGCCAGCAGCCGTAGACAGGGAGCCTACGAGCAGTACTTC
>TRBD2|TRBV5-1|.|TRBJ2-4
CASSFLAGWYIQYF
TGCGCCAGCAGCTTTCTAGCGGGATGGTACATTCAGTACTTC
>.|TRBV7-3|.|TRBJ2-3
CASSLKSGVVGTQYF
TGTGCCAGCAGCTTAAAAAGTGGGGTGGTCGGTACGCAGTATTTT
>.|TRBV29-1|once|TRBJ1-1
CSVEVGGTEAFF
TGCAGCGTTGAAGTGGGGGGGACTGAAGCTTTCTTT
>TRBD2|TRBV19|.|TRBJ2-6
CASTHPRGENKKTTSGANVLTF
TGTGCCAGTACTCATCCCCGGGGGGAGAATAAAAAGACAACCTCTGGGGCCAACGTCCTGACTTTC
>TRBD2|TRBV6-1|.|TRBJ2-4
CASSEWTSGKDIQYF
TGTGCCAGCAGTGAGTGGACTAGCGGGAAGGACATTCAGTACTTC
>.|TRBV30|.|TRBJ1-2
CAWSPPHYGYTF
TGTGCCTGGAGTCCCCCCCACTATGGCTACACCTTC
>TRBD2|TRBV2|.|TRBJ2-1
CASSGLAAYNEQFF
TGTGCCAGCAGCGGACTAGCGGCCTACAATGAGCAGTTCTTC
>.|TRBV6-6|.|TRBJ1-5
CASSYGPSSPQHF
TGTGCCAGCAGTTACGGCCCGAGTTCGCCCCAGCATTTT
>.|TRBV19|.|TRBJ1-2
CASRGEGGGYTF
TGTGCCAGTAGAGGGGAAGGCGGGGGCTACACCTTC
>TRBD2|TRBV19|.|TRBJ2-1
CASSIGNRLAYYNEQFF
TGTGCCAGTAGTATAGGTAACCGACTAGCGTATTACAATGAGCAGTTCTTC
>.|TRBV7-3|.|TRBJ1-1
CASSTQGRDTEAFF
TGTGCCAGCAGCACACAGGGCCGTGACACTGAAGCTTTCTTT
>.|TRBV9|once|TRBJ1-4
CASSATGDPEKLFF
TGTGCCAGCAGCGCGACGGGGGACCCTGAAAAACTGTTTTTT
>.|TRBV10-3|.|TRBJ2-7
CAIRGTQGGQYF
TGTGCCATCAGGGGGACTCAGGGAGGGCAGTACTTC
>TRBD2|TRBV5-1|.|TRBJ2-7
CASSFSGSTYEQYF
TGCGCCAGCAGCTTTAGCGGGAGCACCTACGAGCAGTACTTC
>.|TRBV4-1|.|TRBJ1-1
CASSQGGGRNTEAFF
TGCGCCAGCAGCCAAGGCGGAGGCCGAAACACTGAAGCTTTCTTT
>.|TRBV6-5|.|TRBJ2-7
CASSYGLVYGDEQYF
TGTGCCAGCAGTTACGGGCTGGTGTACGGCGACGAGCAGTACTTC
>TRBD2|TRBV5-1|.|TRBJ2-7
CASSLAGGSYEQYF
TGCGCCAGCAGCTTAGCGGGAGGGTCGTACGAGCAGTACTTC
>.|TRBV19|once|TRBJ1-5
CASSWTNQPQHF
TGTGCCAGTAGTTGGACCAATCAGCCCCAGCATTTT
>.|TRBV25-1|.|TRBJ2-5
CASSDPTLFQETQYF
TGTGCCAGCAGTGACCCTACACTGTTCCAAGAGACCCAGTACTTC
>.|TRBV28|.|TRBJ1-1
CASRLMNTEAFF
TGTGCCAGCAGACTTATGAACACTGAAGCTTTCTTT
>.|TRBV7-2|.|TRBJ2-3
CASSLAGGHTDTQYF
TGTGCCAGCAGCTTAGCGGGAGGACACACAGATACGCAGTATTTT
>.|TRBV19|.|TRBJ2-7
CAGHTRRKKNRAAYEQYF
TGTGCCGGGCACACACGAAGAAAGAAGAACAGGGCCGCCTACGAGCAGTACTTC
>TRBD2|TRBV7-2|.|TRBJ2-7
CASSSGLANYEQYF
TGTGCCAGCAGCTCGGGACTAGCGAACTACGAGCAGTACTTC
>TRBD1|TRBV28|.|TRBJ2-7
CASSPYYYQGALKQYF
TGTGCCAGCAGCCCCTACTATTACCAGGGGGCGTTAAAGCAGTACTTC
>.|TRBV29-1|.|TRBJ2-1
CSVGYHLGATGYNEQFF
TGCAGCGTTGGGTACCACCTAGGTGCTACGGGGTACAATGAGCAGTTCTTC
>TRBD1|TRBV6-4|once|TRBJ1-1
CASSIDRQGKAFF
TGTGCCAGCTCAATTGATAGACAGGGAAAAGCTTTCTTT
>.|TRBV7-6|.|TRBJ1-1
CASSGRGGRGTEAFF
TGTGCCAGCAGCGGGAGAGGGGGGCGCGGGACTGAAGCTTTCTTT
>TRBD2|TRBV5-1|.|TRBJ2-2
CASSLESAGGPGELFF
TGCGCCAGCAGCTTGGAGTCGGCGGGAGGACCCGGGGAGCTGTTTTTT
>.|TRBV6-4|.|TRBJ1-1
CASSVDINTEAFF
TGTGCCAGCAGTGTCGACATCAACACTGAAGCTTTCTTT
>.|TRBV4-2|.|TRBJ2-1
CASSQVIGLTSYNEQFF
TGTGCCAGCAGCCAAGTTATCGGACTAACCTCCTACAATGAGCAGTTCTTC
>.|TRBV28|.|TRBJ1-1
CASRRTGNTEAFF
TGTGCCAGCAGACGCACGGGGAACACTGAAGCTTTCTTT
>.|TRBV9|.|TRBJ2-1
CASSVMGGLGYNEQFF
TGTGCCAGCAGCGTGATGGGGGGCCTGGGCTACAATGAGCAGTTCTTC
>.|TRBV6-1|.|TRBJ1-2
CASSELGHQNYGYTF
TGTGCCAGCAGTGAATTGGGACACCAAAACTATGGCTACACCTTC